This T cell receptor beta chain was sequenced during a study of T cell repertoires in cytomegalovirus infection. On the study more broadly: HLA-B-restricted CMV epitopes that are well studied, plus recently identified HLA-C-restricted ones, were used by the study. It was the public TCR beta signatures that indicated both CMV infection and matching HLA type. Broader study findings: Dominant in the ex vivo response were TCR beta clonotypes restricted by HLA-C and specific for CMV. Carriers of CMV and the relevant HLA type were discriminated by public TCR beta frequency.

TCRdb independently ran MiXCR on the reads; one entry per CDR3 protein. The data contain some 270,000 distinct CDR3 sequences, 20% to 25% of them seen just once; the ten biggest clones take up roughly 19%. This clonotype was found many times. Its matching antigen is unknown. CDR1 and CDR2 (germline): SEHNR, FQNEAQ (reference sequence). The CDR3 is 14 amino acids. Unmatched junction bases numbered 13, after V lost 5 bases and J lost 11 bases. The gene calls are TRBV7-9 and TRBJ1-1, with 8 bases aligning to TRBD1. Source: cultured PBMCs, taken from culture after CMV antigen stimulation. This TCR came from a human donor in good health (CMV status not recorded). Some clones in this sample may be carry-over from other donors' samples. CDR3 nucleotides: TGTGCCAGCAGCCTGACAGGGGCCGGAAACCGGGCTTTCTTT. Encoded protein: CASSLTGAGNRAFF. The variable domain in full, completed from reference TRBV7-9 and TRBJ1-1, reads DTGVSQNPRHKITKRGQNVTFRCDPISEHNRLYWYRQTLGQGPEFLTYFQNEAQLEKSRLLSDRFSAERPKGSFSTLEIQRTEQGDSAMYLCASSLTGAGNRAFFGQGTRLTVV.